The 10 T cell receptor beta chains reported below all come from one sample, sequenced in a study of early T cells in non-severe SARS-CoV-2 infection. TCRdb re-called the 5' RACE reads through MiXCR, storing one row per CDR3 protein. The sample lists tens of thousands of distinct CDR3 sequences, approximately 13% occurring once. The sequenced sample was whole blood. The origin of the receptors is an adult who was a healthcare worker with PCR-confirmed SARS-CoV-2 infection or an uninfected control (not recorded which).

This clonotype was observed at least ten times. V and J are TRBV7-8 and TRBJ2-1; no firm D call. The V gene lost 1 base and the J gene lost 5 bases, with 21 bases spanning the gap. The CDR3 is 18 amino acids. Germline values: CDR1 SGHVS, CDR2 FQNEAQ. Here the CDR3 DNA reads TGTGCCAGCAGCTTAGGGTCCCGAACTCTCTATCTAAACAATGAGCAGTTCTTC. It is translated as CASSLGSRTLYLNNEQFF.

The rearrangement uses TRBV6-2 or TRBV6-3 and TRBJ1-5; 7 bases fit TRBD1. The CDR3 runs 14 residues. Per the germline V gene, CDR1 is MNHEY and CDR2 is SVGEGT. V gave up 6 bases and J gave up 3 bases; unmatched junction bases: 5. The CDR3 bases are TGTGCCAGCAGCACCGGGACAGACAATCAGCCCCAGCATTTT. Translating it yields CASSTGTDNQPQHF.

This clonotype came up many times. V gene TRBV6-2 or TRBV6-3 combines with J gene TRBJ1-2; 7 positions agree with TRBD1. CDR3 length: 15 amino acids. The trim removed 3 bases at V and 4 bases at J, leaving 8 bases unmatched. CDR1 is MNHEY and CDR2 is SVGEGT in the germline V gene. The CDR3 reads CASSYSDRAGYGYTF. In nucleotides, the CDR3 is TGTGCCAGCAGTTATTCCGACAGGGCCGGCTATGGCTACACCTTC.

With respect to this clonotype: At one end, the junction sequence differs from germline, possibly due to a read error. V is TRBV29-1 and J is TRBJ1-2; D gene unclear. The CDR3 has 10 amino acids. Germline-derived CDR1 and CDR2 are SQVTM and ANQGSEA. DNA for the CDR3: TGCAGCGTTGGGGGAGATGGCTACGCCTTC. Protein sequence: CSVGGDGYAF.

This clonotype counts as medium-sized. J is TRBJ2-7 and V is TRBV4-2; D is unclear. The V end was cut by 0 bases, the J end by 9 bases, with 12 bases between. The CDR3 has 13 residues. The germline CDR1 and CDR2 sequences are LGHNA and YNFKEQ. This chain's CDR3 is CASSQDSVLGQYF. As DNA, the CDR3 is TGTGCCAGCAGCCAAGATTCGGTGCTGGGGCAGTACTTC.

This clonotype was recorded many times. The V call is TRBV5-6, the J call TRBJ2-1; D gene unclear. Germline CDR1 SGHDT, CDR2 YYEEEE. V lost 2 bases and J lost 8, with 5 bases in between. CDR3 length equals 11 residues. In DNA, the CDR3 is TGTGCCAGCAGCTTCCGGGATGAGCAGTTCTTC. This codes for CASSFRDEQFF. The complete variable domain, with remaining parts taken from reference TRBV5-6 and TRBJ2-1, reads DAGVTQSPTHLIKTRGQQVTLRCSPKSGHDTVSWYQQALGQGPQFIFQYYEEEERQRGNFPDRFSGHQFPNYSSELNVNALLLGDSALYLCASSFRDEQFFGPGTRLTVL.

This clonotype was counted at least ten times. This chain links TRBV7-9 with TRBJ1-4; D ambiguous. Germline V gene data show CDR1 as SEHNR and CDR2 as FQNEAQ (reference sequence). The ends were cut back, 4 bases at V and 10 bases at J, with 19 bases in the middle. This CDR3 has 15 amino acids. The CDR3 DNA reads TGTGCCAGCAGCTCGGAACAGACTTGGAAGGGAAAACTGTTTTTT. Amino acid sequence: CASSSEQTWKGKLFF.

This clonotype showed up many times. The CDR3 DNA reads TGTGCCAGCAGTTCCGGGAGGGCCGCCGAGCAGTACTTC. This gives the protein CASSSGRAAEQYF. The rearrangement uses TRBV6-6 and TRBJ2-7, with 8 bases fitting TRBD2. With 4 bases clipped from V and 6 bases from J, the junction kept 5 bases outside the gene matches. The V gene's germline CDR1 is MNHNY and CDR2 SVGAGI (reference sequence). The CDR3 has 13 amino acids.

This clonotype was detected many times. The rearrangement joins TRBV28 to TRBJ2-7, with 7 bases matching TRBD1. The CDR3 extends over 14 amino acids. Germline trimming cut 2 bases from V and 0 bases from J; bases unmatched to any gene: 1. Germline values: CDR1 MDHEN, CDR2 SYDVKM. CDR3 bases: TGTGCCAGCAGTTTAGGGACAGCCTCCTACGAGCAGTACTTC. The encoded protein is CASSLGTASYEQYF.

This clonotype was seen more than once but under ten times. This chain uses TRBV9 with TRBJ2-1, with 9 positions matching TRBD2. V lost 0 bases, J lost 4 bases, and 2 bases stayed unmatched. Per germline, CDR1 SGDLS and CDR2 YYNGEE. This CDR3 has 15 amino acids. CDR3 region: CASSVELAGYNEQFF. In DNA form, the CDR3 reads TGTGCCAGCAGCGTAGAACTAGCGGGTTACAATGAGCAGTTCTTC.